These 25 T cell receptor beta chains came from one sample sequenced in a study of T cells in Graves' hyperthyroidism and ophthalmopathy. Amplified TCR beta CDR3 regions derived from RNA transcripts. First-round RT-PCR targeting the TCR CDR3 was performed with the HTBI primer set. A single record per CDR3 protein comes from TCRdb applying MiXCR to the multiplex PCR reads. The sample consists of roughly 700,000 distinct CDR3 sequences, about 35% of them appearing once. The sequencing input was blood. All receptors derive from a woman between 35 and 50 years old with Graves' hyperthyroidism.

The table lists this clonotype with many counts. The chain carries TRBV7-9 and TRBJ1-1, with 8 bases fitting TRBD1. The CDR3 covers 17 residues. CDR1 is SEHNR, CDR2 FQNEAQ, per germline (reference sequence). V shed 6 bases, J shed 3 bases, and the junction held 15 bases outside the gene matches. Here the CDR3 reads CASRTSAGGRTDTEAFF. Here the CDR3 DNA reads TGTGCCAGCAGGACCAGTGCAGGGGGCCGGACGGACACTGAAGCTTTCTTT.

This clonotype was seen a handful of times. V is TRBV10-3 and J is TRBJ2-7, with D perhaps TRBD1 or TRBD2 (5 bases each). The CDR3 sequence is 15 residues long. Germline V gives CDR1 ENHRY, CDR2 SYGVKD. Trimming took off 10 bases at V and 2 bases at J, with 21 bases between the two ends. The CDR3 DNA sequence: TGTGCCAGCAGCCTCGGACGGGACGGGGCCTACGAGCAGTACTTC. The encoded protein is CASSLGRDGAYEQYF.

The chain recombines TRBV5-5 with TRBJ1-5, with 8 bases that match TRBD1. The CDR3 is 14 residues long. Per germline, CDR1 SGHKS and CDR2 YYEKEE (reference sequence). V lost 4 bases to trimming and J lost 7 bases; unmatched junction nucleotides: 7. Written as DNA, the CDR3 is TGTGCCAGCAGCCAGACAGGGGAAAGCCAGCCCCAGCATTTT. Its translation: CASSQTGESQPQHF.

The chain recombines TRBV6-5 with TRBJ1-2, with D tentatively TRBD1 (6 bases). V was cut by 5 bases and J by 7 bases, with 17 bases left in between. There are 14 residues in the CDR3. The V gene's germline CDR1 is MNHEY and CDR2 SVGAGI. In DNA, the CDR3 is TGTGCCAGCAGTGACGGCGGGGGCTGGCGTGGCTACACCTTC. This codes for CASSDGGGWRGYTF.

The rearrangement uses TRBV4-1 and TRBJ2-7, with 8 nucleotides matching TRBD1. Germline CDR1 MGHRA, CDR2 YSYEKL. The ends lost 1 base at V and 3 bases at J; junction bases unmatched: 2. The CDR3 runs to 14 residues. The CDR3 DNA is TGCGCCAGCAGCCAAGTAACAGGGGGCTACGAGCAGTACTTC. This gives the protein CASSQVTGGYEQYF.

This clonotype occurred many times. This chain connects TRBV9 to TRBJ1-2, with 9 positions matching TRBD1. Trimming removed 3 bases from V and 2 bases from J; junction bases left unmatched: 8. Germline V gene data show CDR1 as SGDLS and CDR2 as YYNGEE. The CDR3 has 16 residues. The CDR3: CASSAGAGTGNYGYTF. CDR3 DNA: TGTGCCAGCAGCGCCGGCGCCGGGACAGGGAACTATGGCTACACCTTC.

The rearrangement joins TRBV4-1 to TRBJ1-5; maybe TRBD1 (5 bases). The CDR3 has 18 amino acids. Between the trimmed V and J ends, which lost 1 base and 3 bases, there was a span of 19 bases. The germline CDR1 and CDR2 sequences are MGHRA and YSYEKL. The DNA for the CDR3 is TGCGCCAGCAGCCAAGGCCGAGGGCGGGGGGAGAACAATCAGCCCCAGCATTTT. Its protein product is CASSQGRGRGENNQPQHF.

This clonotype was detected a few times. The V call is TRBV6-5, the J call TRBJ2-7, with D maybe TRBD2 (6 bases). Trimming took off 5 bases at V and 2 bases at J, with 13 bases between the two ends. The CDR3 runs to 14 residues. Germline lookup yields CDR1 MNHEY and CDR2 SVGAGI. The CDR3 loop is CASSRGTQTYEQYF. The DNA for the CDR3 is TGTGCCAGCAGTCGCGGGACGCAGACCTACGAGCAGTACTTC.

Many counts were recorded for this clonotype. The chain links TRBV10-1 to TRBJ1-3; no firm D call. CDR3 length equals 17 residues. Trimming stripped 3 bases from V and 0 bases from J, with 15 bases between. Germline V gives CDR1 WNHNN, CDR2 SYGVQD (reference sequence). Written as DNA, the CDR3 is TGCGCCAGCAGTGACCCGTGGACGGCACCCTCTGGAAACACCATATATTTT. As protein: CASSDPWTAPSGNTIYF.

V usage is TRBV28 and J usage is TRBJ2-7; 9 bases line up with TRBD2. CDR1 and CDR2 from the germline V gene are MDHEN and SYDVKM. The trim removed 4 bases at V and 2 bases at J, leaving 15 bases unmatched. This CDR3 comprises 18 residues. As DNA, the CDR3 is TGTGCCAGCAGTTCCGACACATCGGGAGCGGGAGGCACCTACGAGCAGTACTTC. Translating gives CASSSDTSGAGGTYEQYF.

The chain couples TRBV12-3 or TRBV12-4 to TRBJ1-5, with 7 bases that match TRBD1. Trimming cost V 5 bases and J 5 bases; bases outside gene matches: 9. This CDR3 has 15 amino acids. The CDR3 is CASSLVDRLDQPQHF. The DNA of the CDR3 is TGTGCCAGCAGTCTAGTGGACAGGCTCGATCAGCCCCAGCATTTT.

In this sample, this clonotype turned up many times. The CDR3 sequence: CASSLAEAFF. CDR3 in DNA: TGTGCCAGCAGCTTAGCGGAAGCTTTCTTT. J is TRBJ1-1 and V is TRBV7-2; no clear D. The CDR3 has 10 residues. V was trimmed by 0 bases and J by 8 bases, leaving 1 base between them. CDR1 is SGHTA, CDR2 FQGNSA, per germline.

The CDR3 DNA sequence: TGTGCTAGTGGTCCGACTCTGCTTGGGGGGAACACTGAAGCTTTCTTT. It encodes CASGPTLLGGNTEAFF. This chain connects TRBV12-5 to TRBJ1-1; TRBD1 might be the D (5 bases). V lost 5 bases, J lost 1 base, and 17 bases lay in between. The CDR3 extends over 16 amino acids. The germline gives CDR1 LGHNT, CDR2 FRNRAP.

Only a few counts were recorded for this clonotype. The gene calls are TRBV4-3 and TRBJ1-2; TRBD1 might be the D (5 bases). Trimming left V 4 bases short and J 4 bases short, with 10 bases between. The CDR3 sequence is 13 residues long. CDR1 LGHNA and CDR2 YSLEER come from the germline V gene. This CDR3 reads CASSLGGFYGYTF. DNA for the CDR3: TGCGCCAGCAGCCTCGGGGGGTTCTATGGCTACACCTTC.

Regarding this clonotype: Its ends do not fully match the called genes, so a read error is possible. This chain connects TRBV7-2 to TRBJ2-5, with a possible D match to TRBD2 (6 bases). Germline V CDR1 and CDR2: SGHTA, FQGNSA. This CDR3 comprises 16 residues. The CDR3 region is CASSQDRESPQETQYF. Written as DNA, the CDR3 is TGCGCCAGCAGCCAAGATCGGGAGTCACCTCAAGAGACCCAGTACTTC.

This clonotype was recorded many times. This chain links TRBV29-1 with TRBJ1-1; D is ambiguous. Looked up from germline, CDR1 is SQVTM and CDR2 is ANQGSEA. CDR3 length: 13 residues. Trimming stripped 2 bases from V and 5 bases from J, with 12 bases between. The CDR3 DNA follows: TGCAGCGTTGAATATACGGGTTTGACTGAAGCTTTCTTT. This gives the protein CSVEYTGLTEAFF.

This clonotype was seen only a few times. As DNA, the CDR3 is TGTGCCAGTAGTATAGTCAGCCAAGAGACCCAGTACTTC. It specifies CASSIVSQETQYF. The rearrangement links TRBV19 to TRBJ2-5; D gene unclear. The CDR3 loop spans 13 amino acids. Trimming left V 1 base short and J 1 base short, with 4 bases between. Germline V gene lookup returns CDR1 LNHDA and CDR2 SQIVND (reference sequence). Full variable domain (missing parts from reference TRBV19 and TRBJ2-5): DGGITQSPKYLFRKEGQNVTLSCEQNLNHDAMYWYRQDPGQGLRLIYYSQIVNDFQKGDIAEGYSVSREKKESFPLTVTSAQKNPTAFYLCASSIVSQETQYFGPGTRLLVL.

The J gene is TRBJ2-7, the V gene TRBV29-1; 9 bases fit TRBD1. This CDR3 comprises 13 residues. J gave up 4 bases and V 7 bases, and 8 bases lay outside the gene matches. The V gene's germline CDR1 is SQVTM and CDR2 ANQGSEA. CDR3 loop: CSAEGQGSYEQYF. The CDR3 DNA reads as TGCAGCGCGGAGGGACAGGGCTCGTACGAGCAGTACTTC.

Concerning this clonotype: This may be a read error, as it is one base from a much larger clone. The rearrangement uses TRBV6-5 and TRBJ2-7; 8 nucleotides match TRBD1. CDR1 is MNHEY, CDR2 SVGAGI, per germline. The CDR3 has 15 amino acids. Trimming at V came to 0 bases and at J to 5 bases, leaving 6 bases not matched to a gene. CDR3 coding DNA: TGTGCCAGCAGTTACTCACCGGACAGGGAAAACGAGCAGTACTTC. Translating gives CASSYSPDRENEQYF.

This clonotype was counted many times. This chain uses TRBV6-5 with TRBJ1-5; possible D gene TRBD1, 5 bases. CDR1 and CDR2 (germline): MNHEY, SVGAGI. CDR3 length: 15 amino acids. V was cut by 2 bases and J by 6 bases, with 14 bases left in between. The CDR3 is CASSYGGRDTQPQHF. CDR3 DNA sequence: TGTGCCAGCAGTTACGGGGGTCGTGACACTCAGCCCCAGCATTTT.

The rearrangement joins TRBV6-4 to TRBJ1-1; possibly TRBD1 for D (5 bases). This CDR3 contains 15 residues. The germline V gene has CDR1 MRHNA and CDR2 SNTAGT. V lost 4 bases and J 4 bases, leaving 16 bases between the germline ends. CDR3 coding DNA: TGTGCCAGCAGTGGCGTCAGGGAAGGGGTCACTGAAGCTTTCTTT. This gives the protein CASSGVREGVTEAFF.

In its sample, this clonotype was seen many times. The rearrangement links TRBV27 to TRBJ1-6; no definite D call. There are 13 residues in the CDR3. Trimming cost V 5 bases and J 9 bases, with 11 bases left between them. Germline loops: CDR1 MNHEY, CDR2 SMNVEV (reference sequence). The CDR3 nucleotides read TGTGCCAGCAGTCTTCTTAGAGGTTCACCCCTCCACTTT. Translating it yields CASSLLRGSPLHF.

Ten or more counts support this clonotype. The DNA of the CDR3 is TGTGCCAGTTCAGGGTTGGCCTCCCAGCCCCAGCATTTT. Translation: CASSGLASQPQHF. The J gene is TRBJ1-5, the V gene TRBV19; TRBD1 might be the D (5 bases). Trimming took off 8 bases at V and 7 bases at J, with 15 bases between the two ends. CDR1 is LNHDA and CDR2 is SQIVND in the germline V gene (reference sequence). The CDR3 covers 13 residues.

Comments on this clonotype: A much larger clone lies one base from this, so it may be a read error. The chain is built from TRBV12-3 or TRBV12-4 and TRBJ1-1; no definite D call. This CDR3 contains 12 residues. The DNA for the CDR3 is TGTGCCAGCAGCCCCCATAACACTGAAGCTTCCTTT. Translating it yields CASSPHNTEASF.

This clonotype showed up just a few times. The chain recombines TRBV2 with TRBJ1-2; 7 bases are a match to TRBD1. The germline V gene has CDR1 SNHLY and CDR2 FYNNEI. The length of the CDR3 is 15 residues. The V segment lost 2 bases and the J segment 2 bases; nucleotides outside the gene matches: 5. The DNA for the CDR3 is TGTGCCAGCAGTGAATTAACAGGGGAGAACTATGGCTACACCTTC. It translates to CASSELTGENYGYTF. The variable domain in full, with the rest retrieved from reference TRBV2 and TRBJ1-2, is EPEVTQTPSHQVTQMGQEVILRCVPISNHLYFYWYRQILGQKVEFLVSFYNNEISEKSEIFDDQFSVERPDGSNFTLKIRSTKLEDSAMYFCASSELTGENYGYTFGSGTRLTVV.